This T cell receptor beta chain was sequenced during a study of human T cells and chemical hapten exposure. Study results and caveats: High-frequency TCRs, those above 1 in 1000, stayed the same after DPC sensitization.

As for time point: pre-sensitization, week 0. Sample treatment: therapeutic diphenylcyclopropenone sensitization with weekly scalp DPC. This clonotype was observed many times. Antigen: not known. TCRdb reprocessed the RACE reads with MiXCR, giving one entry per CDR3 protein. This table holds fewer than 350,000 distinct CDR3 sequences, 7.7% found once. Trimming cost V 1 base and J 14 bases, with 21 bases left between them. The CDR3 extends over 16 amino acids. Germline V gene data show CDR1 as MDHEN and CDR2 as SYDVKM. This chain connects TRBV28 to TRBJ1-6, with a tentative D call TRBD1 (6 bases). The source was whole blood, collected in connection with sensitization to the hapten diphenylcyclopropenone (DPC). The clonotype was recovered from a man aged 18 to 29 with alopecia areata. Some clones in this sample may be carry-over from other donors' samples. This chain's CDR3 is CASSLYRAGVNSALHF. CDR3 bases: TGTGCCAGCAGTTTATACCGGGCAGGGGTAAATTCTGCCCTCCACTTT.